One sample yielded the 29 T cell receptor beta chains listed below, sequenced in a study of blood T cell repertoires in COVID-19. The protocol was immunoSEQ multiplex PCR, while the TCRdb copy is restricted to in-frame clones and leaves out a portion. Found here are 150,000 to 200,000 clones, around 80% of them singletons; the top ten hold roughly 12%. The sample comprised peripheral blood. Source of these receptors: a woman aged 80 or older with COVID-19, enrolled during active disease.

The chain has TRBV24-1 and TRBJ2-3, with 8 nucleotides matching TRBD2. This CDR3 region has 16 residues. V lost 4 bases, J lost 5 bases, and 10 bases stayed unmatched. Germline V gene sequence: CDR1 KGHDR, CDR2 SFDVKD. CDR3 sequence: CATSDPRGATKDTQYF. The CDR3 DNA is TGTGCCACCAGTGACCCGCGGGGGGCGACTAAAGATACGCAGTATTTT.

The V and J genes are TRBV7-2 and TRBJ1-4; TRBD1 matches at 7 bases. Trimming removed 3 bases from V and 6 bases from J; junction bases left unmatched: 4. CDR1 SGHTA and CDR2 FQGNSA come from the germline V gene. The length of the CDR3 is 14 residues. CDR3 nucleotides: TGTGCCAGCAGCTTGAAGGGGGCTTATGAAAAACTGTTTTTT. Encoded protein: CASSLKGAYEKLFF.

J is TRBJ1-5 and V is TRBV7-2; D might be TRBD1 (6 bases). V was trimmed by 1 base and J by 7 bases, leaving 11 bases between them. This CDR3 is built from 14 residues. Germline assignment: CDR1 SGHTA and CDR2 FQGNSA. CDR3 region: CASSLGGRGQPQHF. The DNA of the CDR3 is TGTGCCAGCAGCTTAGGAGGCAGGGGCCAGCCCCAGCATTTT.

The CDR3 nucleotides read TGTGCCAGCTCACCACCGGACAGGGAGGGCCAGTACTTC. Translating gives CASSPPDREGQYF. J is TRBJ2-5 and V is TRBV18, with a weak D call TRBD1 (8 bases). V was cut by 0 bases and J by 10 bases, with 12 bases left in between. The length of the CDR3 is 13 residues. Germline V gene data show CDR1 as KGHSH and CDR2 as LQKENI. Supplemented by reference TRBV18 and TRBJ2-5, the full variable domain reads NAGVMQNPRHLVRRRGQEARLRCSPMKGHSHVYWYRQLPEEGLKFMVYLQKENIIDESGMPKERFSAEFPKEGPSILRIQQVVRGDSAAYFCASSPPDREGQYFGPGTRLLVL.

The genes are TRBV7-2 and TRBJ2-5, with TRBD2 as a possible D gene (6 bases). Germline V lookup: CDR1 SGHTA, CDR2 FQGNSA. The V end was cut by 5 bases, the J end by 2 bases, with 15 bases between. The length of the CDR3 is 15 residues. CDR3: CASSPGGTVQETQYF. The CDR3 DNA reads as TGTGCCAGCAGCCCAGGAGGGACGGTACAAGAGACCCAGTACTTC.

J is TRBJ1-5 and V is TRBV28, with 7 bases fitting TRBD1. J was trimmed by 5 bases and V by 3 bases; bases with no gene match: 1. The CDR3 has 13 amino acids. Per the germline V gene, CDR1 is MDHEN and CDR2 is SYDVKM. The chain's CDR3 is CASSFQGDQPQHF. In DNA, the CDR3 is TGTGCCAGCAGTTTCCAGGGGGATCAGCCCCAGCATTTT.

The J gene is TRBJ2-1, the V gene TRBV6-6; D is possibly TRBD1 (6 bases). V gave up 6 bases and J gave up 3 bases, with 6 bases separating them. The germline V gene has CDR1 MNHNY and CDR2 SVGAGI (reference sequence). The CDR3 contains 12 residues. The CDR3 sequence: CASRDSYNEQFF. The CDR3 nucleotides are TGTGCCAGCAGGGACAGCTACAATGAGCAGTTCTTC.

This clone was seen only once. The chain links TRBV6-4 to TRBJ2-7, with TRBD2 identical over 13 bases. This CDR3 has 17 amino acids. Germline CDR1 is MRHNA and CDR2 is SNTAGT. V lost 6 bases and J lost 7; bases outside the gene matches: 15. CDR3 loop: CASSRWAGLAGVREQYF. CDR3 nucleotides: TGTGCCAGCAGCAGGTGGGCAGGACTAGCGGGAGTGCGGGAGCAGTACTTC.

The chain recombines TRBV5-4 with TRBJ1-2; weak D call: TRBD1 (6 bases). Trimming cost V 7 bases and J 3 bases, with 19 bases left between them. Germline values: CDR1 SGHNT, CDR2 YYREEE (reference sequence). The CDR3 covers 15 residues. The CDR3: CASSSRGKDYYGYTF. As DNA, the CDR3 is TGTGCCAGCTCCTCAAGGGGGAAGGACTACTATGGCTACACCTTC.

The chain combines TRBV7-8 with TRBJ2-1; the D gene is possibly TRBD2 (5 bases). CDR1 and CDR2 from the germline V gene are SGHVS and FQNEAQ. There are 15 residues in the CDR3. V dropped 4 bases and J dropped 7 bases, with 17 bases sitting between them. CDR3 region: CASSSLGGASNEQFF. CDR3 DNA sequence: TGTGCCAGCAGCTCTTTAGGAGGAGCAAGTAATGAGCAGTTCTTC.

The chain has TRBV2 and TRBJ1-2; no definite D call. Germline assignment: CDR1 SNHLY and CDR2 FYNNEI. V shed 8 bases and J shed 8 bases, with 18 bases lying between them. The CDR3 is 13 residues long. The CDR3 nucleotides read TGTGCCAGCCAAGACACTCCCGAGCCCGGCTACACCTTC. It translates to CASQDTPEPGYTF. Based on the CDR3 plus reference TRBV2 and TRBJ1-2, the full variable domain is EPEVTQTPSHQVTQMGQEVILRCVPISNHLYFYWYRQILGQKVEFLVSFYNNEISEKSEIFDDQFSVERPDGSNFTLKIRSTKLEDSAMYFCASQDTPEPGYTFGSGTRLTVV.

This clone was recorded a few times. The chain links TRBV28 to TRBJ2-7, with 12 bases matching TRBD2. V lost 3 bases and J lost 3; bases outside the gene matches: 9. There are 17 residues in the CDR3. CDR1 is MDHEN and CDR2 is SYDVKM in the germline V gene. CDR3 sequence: CASSFDTGLAGIYEQYF. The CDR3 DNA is TGTGCCAGCAGTTTCGACACGGGACTAGCGGGCATCTACGAGCAGTACTTC.

The CDR3 DNA reads as TGTGCCACCAGCAGAGGAGGTTTGCAGGGTCGCCACGAGCAGTACTTC. It codes for CATSRGGLQGRHEQYF. This chain links TRBV15 with TRBJ2-7; weak D call: TRBD1 (5 bases). V shed 1 base and J shed 5 bases, with 18 bases lying between them. CDR3 length equals 16 residues. CDR1 is LNHNV, CDR2 YYDKDF, per germline (reference sequence).

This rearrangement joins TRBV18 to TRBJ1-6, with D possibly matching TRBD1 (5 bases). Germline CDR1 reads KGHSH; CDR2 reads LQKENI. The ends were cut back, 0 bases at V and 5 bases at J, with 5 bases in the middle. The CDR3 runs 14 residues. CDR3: CASSPPQDNSPLHF. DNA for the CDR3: TGTGCCAGCTCACCACCACAGGATAATTCACCCCTCCACTTT.

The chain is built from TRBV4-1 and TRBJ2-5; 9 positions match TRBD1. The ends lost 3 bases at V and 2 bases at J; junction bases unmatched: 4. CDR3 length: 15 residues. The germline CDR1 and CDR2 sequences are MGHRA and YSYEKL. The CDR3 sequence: CASSQEDRGQETQYF. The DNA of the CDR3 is TGCGCCAGCAGCCAGGAAGACAGGGGGCAAGAGACCCAGTACTTC.

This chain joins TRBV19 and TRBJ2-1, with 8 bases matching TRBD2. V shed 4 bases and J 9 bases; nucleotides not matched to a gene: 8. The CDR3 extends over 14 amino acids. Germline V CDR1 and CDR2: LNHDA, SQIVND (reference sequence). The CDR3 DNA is TGTGCCAGTAGTACGAGCGGGAGTCTCGGTGAGCAGTTCTTC. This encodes CASSTSGSLGEQFF.

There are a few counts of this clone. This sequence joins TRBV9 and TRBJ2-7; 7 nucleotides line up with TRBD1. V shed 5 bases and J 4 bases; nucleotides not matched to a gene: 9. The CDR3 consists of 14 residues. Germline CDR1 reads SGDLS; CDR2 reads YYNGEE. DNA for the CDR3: TGTGCCAGCAGTGAACAGGGGCTTCCTTACGAGCAGTACTTC. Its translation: CASSEQGLPYEQYF. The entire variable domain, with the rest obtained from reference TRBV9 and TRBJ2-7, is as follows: DSGVTQTPKHLITATGQRVTLRCSPRSGDLSVYWYQQSLDQGLQFLIQYYNGEERAKGNILERFSAQQFPDLHSELNLSSLELGDSALYFCASSEQGLPYEQYFGPGTRLTVT.

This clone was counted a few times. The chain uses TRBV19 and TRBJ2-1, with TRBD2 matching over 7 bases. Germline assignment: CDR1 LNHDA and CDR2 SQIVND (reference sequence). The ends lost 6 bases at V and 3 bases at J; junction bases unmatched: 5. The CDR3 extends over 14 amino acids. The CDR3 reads CASRGEGFYNEQFF. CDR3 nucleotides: TGTGCCAGTAGGGGGGAGGGTTTCTACAATGAGCAGTTCTTC.

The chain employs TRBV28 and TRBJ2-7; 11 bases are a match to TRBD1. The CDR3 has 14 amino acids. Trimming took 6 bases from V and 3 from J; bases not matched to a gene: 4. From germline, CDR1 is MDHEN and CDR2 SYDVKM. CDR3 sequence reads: CASRPGQGDYEQYF. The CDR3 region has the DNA TGTGCCAGCAGACCGGGACAGGGGGACTACGAGCAGTACTTC.

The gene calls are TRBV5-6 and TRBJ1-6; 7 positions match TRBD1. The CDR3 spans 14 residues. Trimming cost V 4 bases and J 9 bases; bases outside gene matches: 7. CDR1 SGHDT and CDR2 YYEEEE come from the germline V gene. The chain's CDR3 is CASSPTGSSSPLHF. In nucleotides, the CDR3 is TGTGCCAGCAGCCCGACAGGGTCTTCTTCACCCCTCCACTTT.

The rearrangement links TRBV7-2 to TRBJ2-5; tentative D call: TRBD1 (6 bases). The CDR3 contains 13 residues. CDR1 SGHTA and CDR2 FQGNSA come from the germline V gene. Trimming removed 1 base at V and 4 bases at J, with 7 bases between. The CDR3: CASSLGGRETQYF. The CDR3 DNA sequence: TGTGCCAGCAGCTTAGGGGGGCGAGAGACCCAGTACTTC.

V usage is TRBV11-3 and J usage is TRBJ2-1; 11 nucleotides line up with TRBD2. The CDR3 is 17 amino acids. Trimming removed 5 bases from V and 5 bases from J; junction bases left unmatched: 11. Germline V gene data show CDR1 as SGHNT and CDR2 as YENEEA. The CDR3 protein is CASSPGFGTSGDNEQFF. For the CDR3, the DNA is TGTGCCAGCAGCCCAGGGTTTGGGACTAGCGGCGACAATGAGCAGTTCTTC.

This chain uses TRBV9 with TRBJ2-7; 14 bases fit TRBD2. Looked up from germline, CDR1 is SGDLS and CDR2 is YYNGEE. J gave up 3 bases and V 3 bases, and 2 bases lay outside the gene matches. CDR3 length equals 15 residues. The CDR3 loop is CASSGGLAGVYEQYF. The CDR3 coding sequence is TGTGCCAGCAGCGGGGGACTAGCGGGAGTCTACGAGCAGTACTTC.

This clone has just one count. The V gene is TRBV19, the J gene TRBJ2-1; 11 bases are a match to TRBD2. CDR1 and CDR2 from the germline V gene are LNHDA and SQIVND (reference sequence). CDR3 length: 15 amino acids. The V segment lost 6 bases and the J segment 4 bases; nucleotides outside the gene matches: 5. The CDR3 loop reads CASRQGLAEYNEQFF. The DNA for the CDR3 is TGTGCCAGTAGGCAGGGACTAGCGGAGTACAATGAGCAGTTCTTC. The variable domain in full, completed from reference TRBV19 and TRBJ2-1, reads DGGITQSPKYLFRKEGQNVTLSCEQNLNHDAMYWYRQDPGQGLRLIYYSQIVNDFQKGDIAEGYSVSREKKESFPLTVTSAQKNPTAFYLCASRQGLAEYNEQFFGPGTRLTVL.

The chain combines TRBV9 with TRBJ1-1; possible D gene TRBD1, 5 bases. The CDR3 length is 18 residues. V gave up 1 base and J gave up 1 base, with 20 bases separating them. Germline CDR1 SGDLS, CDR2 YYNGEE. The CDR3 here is CASSVPPDLTATNTEAFF. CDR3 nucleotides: TGTGCCAGCAGCGTACCCCCCGACTTGACAGCTACGAACACTGAAGCTTTCTTT.

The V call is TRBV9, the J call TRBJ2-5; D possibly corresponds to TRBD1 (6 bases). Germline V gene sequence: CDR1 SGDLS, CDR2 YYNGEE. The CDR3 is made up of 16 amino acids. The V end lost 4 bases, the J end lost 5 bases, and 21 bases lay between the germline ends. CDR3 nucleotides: TGTGCCAGCAGCTCGTCCCGGACAGCCCTGGGGGAGACCCAGTACTTC. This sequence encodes CASSSSRTALGETQYF.

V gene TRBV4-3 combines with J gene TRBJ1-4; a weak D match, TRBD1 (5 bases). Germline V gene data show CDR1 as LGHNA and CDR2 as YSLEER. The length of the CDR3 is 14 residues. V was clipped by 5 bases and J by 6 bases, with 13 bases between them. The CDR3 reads CASSSAGTYEKLFF. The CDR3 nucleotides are TGCGCCAGCAGCTCGGCGGGGACGTATGAAAAACTGTTTTTT.

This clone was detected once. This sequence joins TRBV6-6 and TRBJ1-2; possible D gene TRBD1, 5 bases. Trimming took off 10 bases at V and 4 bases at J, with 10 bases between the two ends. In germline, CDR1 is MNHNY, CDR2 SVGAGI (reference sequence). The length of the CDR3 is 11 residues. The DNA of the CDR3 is TGTGCCACCGACAGTAGCTATGGCTACACCTTC. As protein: CATDSSYGYTF.

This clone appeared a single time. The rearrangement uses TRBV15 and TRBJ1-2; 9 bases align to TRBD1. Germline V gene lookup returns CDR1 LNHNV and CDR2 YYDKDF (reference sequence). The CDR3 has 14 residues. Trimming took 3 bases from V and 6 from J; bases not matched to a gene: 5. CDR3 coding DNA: TGTGCCACCAGCAGGTGGACAGGGGAGGATGGCTACACCTTC. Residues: CATSRWTGEDGYTF.